The 12 T cell receptor beta chains below come from one sample, sequenced in a study of Ad26.COV2.S vaccination and SARS-CoV-2 variants. The table came from immunoSEQ multiplex PCR; TCRdb's copy has only in-frame clones and leaves some out. In the table there are hundreds of thousands of clones, more than 80% of which are singletons. The treatment: about 20 received Ad26.COV2.S at low or high dose, single or two shots; roughly five received placebo; per-sample allocation not given. Day 63 after the first vaccine or placebo injection was the time point for sampling. The specimen comprised peripheral blood, sampled in a trial of Ad26.COV2.S vaccine versus placebo. These receptors originate from a person between 18 and 59 years old who received the Ad26.COV2.S COVID-19 vaccine or a placebo.

V usage is TRBV5-6 and J usage is TRBJ2-7; D gene ambiguous. The CDR3 spans 13 residues. Trimming shortened V by 0 bases and J by 2 bases, and 6 bases separated the two germline ends. CDR1 is SGHDT, CDR2 YYEEEE, per germline. The CDR3 spells CASSLDGTYEQYF. The CDR3 DNA is TGTGCCAGCAGCTTGGACGGAACCTACGAGCAGTACTTC. The whole variable domain, remainder taken from reference TRBV5-6 and TRBJ2-7, is DAGVTQSPTHLIKTRGQQVTLRCSPKSGHDTVSWYQQALGQGPQFIFQYYEEEERQRGNFPDRFSGHQFPNYSSELNVNALLLGDSALYLCASSLDGTYEQYFGPGTRLTVT.

The chain links TRBV10-3 to TRBJ1-3; maybe TRBD1 (6 bases). With 11 bases removed from V and 5 bases from J, the gap between germline ends came to 19 bases. The CDR3 contains 14 residues. Germline V lookup: CDR1 ENHRY, CDR2 SYGVKD. Here the CDR3 DNA reads TGTGCCGCGGCAGGGGCAGGTGATAGAAACACCATATATTTT. Translating gives CAAAGAGDRNTIYF.

This chain links TRBV5-1 with TRBJ2-5, with 7 bases matching TRBD1. The germline V gene encodes CDR1 SGHRS and CDR2 YFSETQ. Trimming at V came to 1 base and at J to 4 bases, leaving 7 bases not matched to a gene. This CDR3 region has 15 residues. CDR3 nucleotides: TGCGCCAGCAGCTTGAGGGTAGGGGGCGCAGAGACCCAGTACTTC. Protein: CASSLRVGGAETQYF.

This clone was counted once. The V gene is TRBV30, the J gene TRBJ2-2; 9 bases are a match to TRBD2. This CDR3 is 16 amino acids long. V lost 1 base, J lost 1 base, and 4 bases stayed unmatched. The germline gives CDR1 GTSNPN, CDR2 SVGIG (reference sequence). The CDR3 reads CAWSELLAGNTGELFF. CDR3 nucleotides: TGTGCCTGGAGTGAGCTACTAGCGGGGAACACCGGGGAGCTGTTTTTT.

The table lists this clone with a few counts. This CDR3 is also generated by other DNA sequences in the sample. V and J are TRBV5-1 and TRBJ2-2, with D unclear. The CDR3 contains 12 residues. Germline CDR1 is SGHRS and CDR2 is YFSETQ. Trimming pared 0 bases from V and 6 bases from J, leaving 3 bases between. The CDR3 here is CASSLVPGELFF. The CDR3, as DNA: TGCGCCAGCAGCTTGGTACCCGGGGAGCTGTTTTTT. Full variable domain (remainder filled in from reference TRBV5-1 and TRBJ2-2): KAGVTQTPRYLIKTRGQQVTLSCSPISGHRSVSWYQQTPGQGLQFLFEYFSETQRNKGNFPGRFSGRQFSNSRSEMNVSTLELGDSALYLCASSLVPGELFFGEGSRLTVL.

The chain uses TRBV5-1 and TRBJ1-2; D remains ambiguous. Trimming took off 0 bases at V and 2 bases at J, with 11 bases between the two ends. Germline loops: CDR1 SGHRS, CDR2 YFSETQ. The CDR3 loop spans 15 amino acids. CDR3 nucleotide sequence: TGCGCCAGCAGCTTGGAAGCCGGCTCCAACTATGGCTACACCTTC. This translates into CASSLEAGSNYGYTF.

The genes are TRBV6-5 and TRBJ2-3, with 7 bases lining up with TRBD2. CDR1 and CDR2 (germline): MNHEY, SVGAGI. Unmatched junction bases numbered 6, after V lost 7 bases and J lost 2 bases. The CDR3 consists of 14 residues. In nucleotides, the CDR3 is TGTGCCAGCACGCGGGGAGGGCACACAGATACGCAGTATTTT. Its protein is CASTRGGHTDTQYF.

This clone showed up just once. The chain combines TRBV18 with TRBJ1-6; no clear D. V lost 2 bases, J lost 4 bases, and 12 bases lay in between. The CDR3 runs 16 residues. Germline CDR1 KGHSH, CDR2 LQKENI. CDR3 DNA: TGTGCCAGCTCACCAAGGGCGCAGGCGTATAATTCACCCCTCCACTTT. Its translation is CASSPRAQAYNSPLHF.

A single count supports this clone. This chain connects TRBV19 to TRBJ2-7; D assignment may be TRBD1 or TRBD2 (5 bases each). There are 14 residues in the CDR3. Germline V lookup: CDR1 LNHDA, CDR2 SQIVND (reference sequence). Trimming stripped 3 bases from V and 2 bases from J, with 11 bases between. The CDR3 protein is CASSILGVTYEQYF. CDR3 coding DNA: TGTGCCAGTAGTATTTTGGGGGTTACCTACGAGCAGTACTTC.

The chain joins TRBV3-1 (or the pseudogene TRBV3-2) to TRBJ1-1; D is possibly TRBD1 (5 bases). CDR3 size: 15 residues. Trimming shortened V by 0 bases and J by 1 base, and 9 bases separated the two germline ends. Germline V lookup: CDR1 LGHDT, CDR2 YNNKEL (reference sequence). The CDR3 DNA follows: TGTGCCAGCAGCCAAGAGCCCAGGGCGAACACTGAAGCTTTCTTT. Translating gives CASSQEPRANTEAFF.

V is TRBV3-1 (or the pseudogene TRBV3-2) and J is TRBJ1-6; D unclear. From germline, CDR1 is LGHDT and CDR2 YNNKEL (reference sequence). Trimming took off 0 bases at V and 0 bases at J, with 18 bases between the two ends. There are 20 residues in the CDR3. This CDR3 reads CASSQDRFRGPGSYNSPLHF. The CDR3 nucleotides read TGTGCCAGCAGCCAAGATCGGTTTCGGGGTCCCGGCTCCTATAATTCACCCCTCCACTTT.

J is TRBJ2-5 and V is TRBV27; D possibly matches TRBD1 or TRBD2 (5 bases each). The CDR3 runs to 14 residues. Germline loops: CDR1 MNHEY, CDR2 SMNVEV (reference sequence). V lost 6 bases and J lost 5, with 16 bases in between. CDR3 bases: TGTGCCAGCAGCCGAGGGATGAAGGGGGAGACCCAGTACTTC. This gives the protein CASSRGMKGETQYF.